The 27 T cell receptor beta chains presented below share a single source sample, sequenced in a study of CD8 T cells in Susac syndrome. The RNA, about 0.45 to 1 ug, was put through reverse transcription using random hexamers. TCRdb ran MiXCR on the immunoSEQ multiplex PCR reads and lists one entry per CDR3 protein. The table shows 150,000 to 160,000 distinct CDR3 sequences, with over 95% occurring only once. The source material was CD8+ T cells from PBMCs. These receptors were taken from a human donor with multiple sclerosis.

The V and J genes are TRBV12-3 or TRBV12-4 and TRBJ2-1; tentative D call: TRBD1 (6 bases). Trimming pared 6 bases from V and 9 bases from J, leaving 15 bases between. This CDR3 region has 13 residues. CDR3 loop: CASRSTNRAEQFF. CDR3 bases: TGTGCCAGCAGATCCACGAACAGGGCTGAGCAGTTCTTC.

The chain recombines TRBV29-1 with TRBJ1-4, with TRBD1 matching over 7 bases. CDR3 length equals 13 residues. V shed 6 bases, J shed 4 bases, and the junction held 5 bases outside the gene matches. Germline V gene lookup returns CDR1 SQVTM and CDR2 ANQGSEA. The CDR3 sequence: CSVPGQFNEKLFF. The CDR3 DNA reads as TGCAGCGTCCCGGGACAGTTTAATGAAAAACTGTTTTTT.

The chain recombines TRBV13 with TRBJ2-2, with D possibly being TRBD2 (6 bases). Germline CDR1 reads PRHDT; CDR2 reads FYEKMQ (reference sequence). Trimming removed 0 bases at V and 3 bases at J, with 14 bases between. This CDR3 spans 17 amino acids. This chain's CDR3 is CASSLGEGREDTGELFF. CDR3 DNA: TGTGCCAGCAGCTTAGGCGAGGGAAGGGAGGACACCGGGGAGCTGTTTTTT.

The chain uses TRBV25-1 and TRBJ1-6; no clear D. V gave up 7 bases and J gave up 8 bases, with 18 bases separating them. The CDR3 extends over 15 amino acids. The germline V gene has CDR1 MGHDK and CDR2 SYGVNS. CDR3 DNA: TGTGCCAGCAAAGACCGGGCCCCTGAATATTCACCCCTCCACTTT. Translating gives CASKDRAPEYSPLHF.

The CDR3 spells CASSPRVGSYNEQFF. CDR3 nucleotide sequence: TGTGCCAGCAGTCCTCGGGTGGGCTCCTACAATGAGCAGTTCTTC. This chain uses TRBV3-1 with TRBJ2-1; no clear D gene. Germline-derived CDR1 and CDR2 are LGHDT and YNNKEL (reference sequence). The ends were cut back, 6 bases at V and 0 bases at J, with 12 bases in the middle. The length of the CDR3 is 15 residues.

The CDR3 protein is CASSLAGGRRTSYEQYF. CDR3 DNA: TGTGCCAGCAGTCTAGCGGGGGGCCGCCGGACCTCCTACGAGCAGTACTTC. V and J are TRBV27 and TRBJ2-7; TRBD2 matches 11 bases. V shed 5 bases, J shed 0 bases, and the junction held 9 bases outside the gene matches. From germline, CDR1 is MNHEY and CDR2 SMNVEV (reference sequence). The CDR3 is 17 residues long.

The chain employs TRBV20-1 and TRBJ2-7, with a tentative D call TRBD1 (5 bases). The CDR3 has 15 amino acids. V was cut by 3 bases and J by 2 bases, with 17 bases left in between. Germline loops: CDR1 DFQATT, CDR2 SNEGSKA (reference sequence). The DNA of the CDR3 is TGCAGTGCTAGCCCCCCTGGACACCCGACCTACGAGCAGTACTTC. Its translation is CSASPPGHPTYEQYF.

The chain uses TRBV6-6 and TRBJ1-6; 10 bases match TRBD1. The CDR3 has 12 amino acids. V trimming: 8 bases; J trimming: 10 bases; junction bases outside the gene matches: 2. CDR1 MNHNY and CDR2 SVGAGI come from the germline V gene (reference sequence). CDR3 sequence reads: CASETGGSPLHF. The CDR3 nucleotides are TGTGCCAGCGAGACAGGGGGCTCACCCCTCCACTTT.

This sequence joins TRBV11-1 and TRBJ1-2, with 7 bases aligning to TRBD1. Germline CDR1 is SGHAT and CDR2 is FQDESV (reference sequence). The V gene end was trimmed by 5 bases and the J gene end by 9 bases; junction bases not matched to a gene: 9. The CDR3 has 13 residues. In nucleotides, the CDR3 is TGTGCCAGCAGCGGAGAGAAGACAGGGAGCTACACCTTC. Amino acids: CASSGEKTGSYTF. Full variable domain (remainder filled in from reference TRBV11-1 and TRBJ1-2): EAEVAQSPRYKITEKSQAVAFWCDPISGHATLYWYRQILGQGPELLVQFQDESVVDDSQLPKDRFSAERLKGVDSTLKIQPAELGDSAMYLCASSGEKTGSYTFGSGTRLTVV.

The chain couples TRBV20-1 to TRBJ2-7; possible D gene TRBD1, 6 bases. The CDR3 consists of 12 residues. The V and J ends lost 2 bases and 3 bases respectively, with 8 bases between them. The germline V gene encodes CDR1 DFQATT and CDR2 SNEGSKA (reference sequence). CDR3 coding DNA: TGCAGTGCTAGATCCAGGGGCTACGAGCAGTACTTC. Its protein is CSARSRGYEQYF.

The V and J genes are TRBV27 and TRBJ1-2, with 9 bases identical to TRBD1. The CDR3 runs to 15 residues. Germline loops: CDR1 MNHEY, CDR2 SMNVEV (reference sequence). The V and J ends lost 6 bases and 0 bases, in that order; junction bases with no gene match: 5. The CDR3 nucleotides read TGTGCCAGCAGGCCCACAGGGGGCACTAACTATGGCTACACCTTC. Amino acid sequence: CASRPTGGTNYGYTF.

The J gene is TRBJ2-5, the V gene TRBV9; 7 bases agree with TRBD2. The CDR3 consists of 15 residues. The V gene's germline CDR1 is SGDLS and CDR2 YYNGEE. Unmatched junction bases numbered 10, after V lost 3 bases and J lost 5 bases. CDR3 in DNA: TGTGCCAGCAGCGGTGACGGGGGGTCGCGGGAGACCCAGTACTTC. This gives the protein CASSGDGGSRETQYF.

The chain uses TRBV20-1 and TRBJ2-7; perhaps TRBD1 as D (6 bases). V was clipped by 6 bases and J by 3 bases, with 9 bases between them. This CDR3 is built from 11 residues. Germline V lookup: CDR1 DFQATT, CDR2 SNEGSKA (reference sequence). The CDR3 reads CSAEQGYEQYF. The DNA of the CDR3 is TGCAGTGCAGAACAGGGCTACGAGCAGTACTTC.

V is TRBV20-1 and J is TRBJ2-3; D unresolved. Germline values: CDR1 DFQATT, CDR2 SNEGSKA (reference sequence). V lost 5 bases, J lost 4 bases, and 7 bases lay in between. This CDR3 has 11 residues. CDR3 sequence: CSARWPDTQYF. CDR3 DNA sequence: TGCAGTGCTCGTTGGCCAGATACGCAGTATTTT.

The chain combines TRBV9 with TRBJ2-3, with no clear D. Germline V gene sequence: CDR1 SGDLS, CDR2 YYNGEE. The V end lost 0 bases, the J end lost 2 bases, and 13 bases lay between the germline ends. There are 16 residues in the CDR3. CDR3 protein: CASSVAPGGHTDTQYF. DNA of the CDR3: TGTGCCAGCAGCGTAGCCCCTGGCGGCCACACAGATACGCAGTATTTT.

Here the CDR3 DNA reads TGTGCCAGCAGCTTAGATGGAAAACTGTTTTTT. Translation gives CASSLDGKLFF. The V gene is TRBV7-9, the J gene TRBJ1-4; D gene ambiguous. The CDR3 has 11 residues. The V and J ends lost 1 base and 10 bases respectively, with 4 bases between them. The germline V gene has CDR1 SEHNR and CDR2 FQNEAQ (reference sequence).

The chain employs TRBV20-1 and TRBJ2-7; possible D gene TRBD2, 5 bases. The CDR3 runs to 13 residues. Germline loops: CDR1 DFQATT, CDR2 SNEGSKA (reference sequence). Trimming cost V 2 bases and J 3 bases, with 11 bases left between them. The CDR3 nucleotides are TGCAGTGCTAGACTTACGGGAATCTACGAGCAGTACTTC. It codes for CSARLTGIYEQYF.

V gene TRBV27 combines with J gene TRBJ2-2; D not certain. V lost 2 bases to trimming and J lost 5 bases, with 6 bases between them. This CDR3 has 13 residues. Germline loops: CDR1 MNHEY, CDR2 SMNVEV (reference sequence). This chain's CDR3 is CASSLGMTGELFF. The CDR3 DNA is TGTGCCAGCAGTTTAGGGATGACCGGGGAGCTGTTTTTT.

The chain couples TRBV11-2 to TRBJ2-6; D possibly corresponds to TRBD2 (6 bases). Germline V lookup: CDR1 SGHAT, CDR2 FQNNGV. V gave up 5 bases and J gave up 0 bases, with 17 bases separating them. This CDR3 comprises 18 residues. The CDR3 region is CASSGPGTYLSGANVLTF. The CDR3 DNA reads TGTGCCAGCAGCGGACCCGGGACTTATCTCTCTGGGGCCAACGTCCTGACTTTC.

V and J are TRBV30 and TRBJ2-3; D might be TRBD1 (5 bases). Germline assignment: CDR1 GTSNPN and CDR2 SVGIG (reference sequence). Trimming removed 5 bases from V and 2 bases from J, with 11 bases in between. This CDR3 contains 13 residues. CDR3 in amino acids: CAWWGRNTDTQYF. The CDR3 bases are TGTGCCTGGTGGGGCAGGAACACAGATACGCAGTATTTT.

This clonotype was picked up one time. DNA of the CDR3: TGTGCCTGGAGTGTAGGAGCTGGGAAGACTGAAGCTTTCTTT. Encoded protein: CAWSVGAGKTEAFF. V and J are TRBV30 and TRBJ1-1; D remains ambiguous. Germline V gene lookup returns CDR1 GTSNPN and CDR2 SVGIG (reference sequence). This CDR3 comprises 14 residues. V was pared by 0 bases and J by 5 bases, with 13 bases between. Combining the CDR3 with reference TRBV30 and TRBJ1-1 gives the whole variable domain SQTIHQWPATLVQPVGSPLSLECTVEGTSNPNLYWYRQAAGRGLQLLFYSVGIGQISSEVPQNLSASRPQDRQFILSSKKLLLSDSGFYLCAWSVGAGKTEAFFGQGTRLTVV.

The rearrangement links TRBV6-1 to TRBJ2-5; TRBD2 matches at 8 bases. The CDR3 runs 16 residues. CDR1 MNHNS and CDR2 SASEGT come from the germline V gene. The V segment lost 5 bases and the J segment 0 bases; nucleotides outside the gene matches: 8. The chain's CDR3 is CASSPPSRGDQETQYF. The CDR3 DNA is TGTGCCAGCAGTCCCCCTTCGCGGGGGGACCAAGAGACCCAGTACTTC.

The chain uses TRBV9 and TRBJ2-1; D assignment may be TRBD1 or TRBD2 (6 bases each). Trimming removed 7 bases at V and 8 bases at J, with 10 bases between. This CDR3 is built from 11 residues. Looked up from germline, CDR1 is SGDLS and CDR2 is YYNGEE. The CDR3, as DNA: TGTGCCAGCGAAGGGGGGTATGAGCAGTTCTTC. This encodes CASEGGYEQFF.

The chain links TRBV7-9 to TRBJ1-6; 9 nucleotides agree with TRBD1. Unmatched junction bases numbered 6, after V lost 5 bases and J lost 7 bases. The germline CDR1 and CDR2 sequences are SEHNR and FQNEAQ (reference sequence). The CDR3 extends over 15 amino acids. The CDR3 is CASSPATGGNSPLHF. For the CDR3, the DNA is TGTGCCAGCAGCCCCGCGACAGGGGGAAATTCACCCCTCCACTTT.

This chain uses TRBV29-1 with TRBJ2-3; 7 nucleotides match TRBD1. Germline-derived CDR1 and CDR2 are SQVTM and ANQGSEA. With 6 bases clipped from V and 3 bases from J, the junction kept 6 bases outside the gene matches. This CDR3 region has 13 residues. In DNA, the CDR3 is TGCAGCGTACAACAGGGGAGTACAGATACGCAGTATTTT. Residues: CSVQQGSTDTQYF.

In its sample, this clonotype was seen once. The V and J genes are TRBV3-1 and TRBJ2-2, with a weak D call TRBD2 (6 bases). The CDR3 has 16 residues. V was trimmed by 1 base and J by 1 base, leaving 10 bases between them. The germline CDR1 and CDR2 sequences are LGHDT and YNNKEL (reference sequence). The CDR3 DNA follows: TGTGCCAGCAGCCAAGCCACTAGCTTGAACACCGGGGAGCTGTTTTTT. Its translation is CASSQATSLNTGELFF.

The chain carries TRBV5-1 and TRBJ1-1, with D unclear. CDR1 SGHRS and CDR2 YFSETQ come from the germline V gene. Trimming took off 0 bases at V and 8 bases at J, with 5 bases between the two ends. CDR3 length equals 11 residues. The CDR3 region is CASSLGREAFF. The CDR3 region has the DNA TGCGCCAGCAGCTTGGGGCGGGAAGCTTTCTTT.